Listed below are T cell receptor beta chains from one sample, sequenced in a study of shared clonotypes between healthy human individuals. This table comes from immunoSEQ multiplex PCR, and its TCRdb copy is limited to in-frame clones, with some not included. The sample consists of 640,000 or so clones, about two thirds of them appearing once. Sequencing input: memory CD4+ T cells sorted from blood. The receptors were gathered from a woman aged 25 to 39 in good health. Each CDR3 is given with its conserved first and last residue. D genes are given only for firm matches. The size entry is marked missing in some rows and otherwise reads once, few, many or a size class.

-	TRBJ1-5	TRBV7-3	-	CASSLGEKPQHF	TGTGCCAGCAGCTTAGGGGAAAAGCCCCAGCATTTT
-	TRBJ2-1	TRBV7-3	-	CASSPSNNEQFF	TGTGCCAGCAGCCCCTCCAACAATGAGCAGTTCTTC
-	TRBJ1-2	TRBV28	-	CASRSSGTHYGYTF	TGTGCCAGCAGATCCTCCGGGACTCACTATGGCTACACCTTC
TRBD1	TRBJ2-7	TRBV7-9	many	CASSGTGDRGSYEQYF	TGTGCCAGCAGCGGTACCGGAGACAGGGGGTCCTACGAGCAGTACTTC
TRBD1	TRBJ2-6	TRBV18	-	CASSPTGTGLSSGANVLTF	TGTGCCAGCTCACCAACTGGGACAGGCCTTAGCTCTGGGGCCAACGTCCTGACTTTC
-	TRBJ1-1	TRBV7-6	-	CASSLGGQGNTEAFF	TGTGCCAGCAGCTTAGGGGGGCAGGGTAACACTGAAGCTTTCTTT
-	TRBJ2-7	TRBV7-2	-	CASSSWNSYEQYF	TGTGCCAGCAGCTCGTGGAACTCCTACGAGCAGTACTTC
-	TRBJ2-2	TRBV19	-	CASSGAGTGTGELFF	TGTGCCAGTAGTGGAGCAGGGACCGGCACCGGGGAGCTGTTTTTT
-	TRBJ2-1	TRBV28	-	CASSLQQGNEQFF	TGTGCCAGCAGTTTACAGCAGGGCAATGAGCAGTTCTTC
-	TRBJ1-5	TRBV11-2	-	CASSPQEGQPQHF	TGTGCCAGCAGCCCTCAGGAGGGGCAGCCCCAGCATTTT
TRBD2	TRBJ2-7	TRBV28	-	CASSSPFPGGGRAHGEQYF	TGTGCCAGCAGTTCCCCCTTCCCGGGAGGCGGGAGGGCCCACGGGGAGCAGTACTTC
TRBD2	TRBJ2-5	TRBV27	-	CASRPPVASGRRETQYF	TGTGCCAGCAGACCCCCGGTGGCTAGCGGGAGACGGGAGACCCAGTACTTC
TRBD1	TRBJ2-7	TRBV7-9	-	CASSPDRVPYEQYF	TGTGCCAGCAGCCCCGACAGGGTTCCCTACGAGCAGTACTTC
-	TRBJ1-1	TRBV7-9	few	CASSPDWGVEAFF	TGTGCCAGCAGCCCAGACTGGGGGGTTGAAGCTTTCTTT
-	TRBJ1-2	TRBV7-3	-	CASSSGDYGYTF	TGTGCCAGCAGCTCGGGAGATTATGGCTACACCTTC
-	TRBJ1-2	TRBV7-2	-	CASSLNKGNYGYTF	TGTGCCAGCAGCTTAAATAAAGGGAACTATGGCTACACCTTC
-	TRBJ2-2	TRBV18	many	CASSPGDANTGELFF	TGTGCCAGCTCACCAGGAGACGCGAACACCGGGGAGCTGTTTTTT
TRBD1	TRBJ2-5	TRBV29-1	-	CSVETGEYYWETQYF	TGCAGCGTTGAGACAGGGGAATACTATTGGGAGACCCAGTACTTC
TRBD1	TRBJ1-1	TRBV5-1	many	CASSAQSGQGNGEAFF	TGCGCCAGCAGCGCCCAGTCGGGACAGGGGAACGGGGAAGCTTTCTTT
TRBD2	TRBJ2-7	TRBV5-1	-	CASSLWTRTSGLSAYYEQYF	TGCGCCAGCAGCCTCTGGACTCGGACTAGCGGACTCTCCGCCTACTACGAGCAGTACTTC
TRBD2	TRBJ2-7	TRBV5-4	few	CASSRTSGSPTYEQYF	TGTGCCAGCAGCCGGACTAGCGGCTCTCCTACCTACGAGCAGTACTTC
TRBD2	TRBJ2-1	TRBV6-6	-	CASSYQTSGPYNEQFF	TGTGCCAGCAGTTATCAGACTAGCGGACCATACAATGAGCAGTTCTTC
-	TRBJ1-1	TRBV7-9	-	CASSLDGGVREAFF	TGTGCCAGCAGCTTGGACGGTGGGGTCCGGGAAGCTTTCTTT
TRBD1	TRBJ2-7	TRBV29-1	-	CSVERTGYPYEQYF	TGCAGCGTTGAACGGACAGGGTATCCCTACGAGCAGTACTTC
-	TRBJ1-4	TRBV6-5	once	CASSQNRDLGKLFF	TGTGCCAGCAGTCAAAACCGGGACCTCGGAAAACTGTTTTTT
-	TRBJ2-2	TRBV2	-	CASGKTDRELFF	TGTGCCAGCGGAAAGACAGACCGGGAGCTGTTTTTT
-	TRBJ2-1	TRBV30	-	CAWSLSAGRFRIDFDEQFF	TGTGCCTGGAGTTTATCGGCAGGGCGATTTCGTATAGATTTTGATGAGCAGTTCTTC
-	TRBJ1-1	TRBV6-6	once	CASSYSGHLNTEAFF	TGTGCCAGCAGTTACTCGGGACACCTGAACACTGAAGCTTTCTTT
TRBD2	TRBJ2-1	TRBV29-1	-	CSVVTSGTNNEQFF	TGCAGCGTTGTGACTAGCGGGACAAACAATGAGCAGTTCTTC
TRBD1	TRBJ1-5	TRBV19	once	CASRPTGVSVFGNQPQHF	TGTGCCAGTAGGCCAACAGGGGTCTCTGTGTTTGGCAATCAGCCCCAGCATTTT
-	TRBJ2-7	TRBV7-8	once	CASSPTGYEQYF	TGTGCCAGCAGCCCCACCGGCTACGAGCAGTACTTC
TRBD1	TRBJ1-1	TRBV5-8	-	CASSFNTGGSNTEAFF	TGTGCCAGCAGCTTTAATACAGGGGGCTCGAACACTGAAGCTTTCTTT
-	TRBJ2-5	TRBV10-2	-	CASRERSAGTKETQYF	TGCGCCAGCAGGGAGAGGTCGGCGGGGACGAAAGAGACCCAGTACTTC
-	TRBJ2-5	TRBV9	-	CASSVGPGDHQETQYF	TGTGCCAGCAGCGTAGGGCCCGGGGACCACCAAGAGACCCAGTACTTC
-	TRBJ2-2	TRBV7-9	-	CASSRPQTGSNTGELFF	TGTGCCAGCAGCCGACCACAGACAGGATCGAACACCGGGGAGCTGTTTTTT
TRBD2	TRBJ2-3	TRBV11-2	few	CASRSGSGADTQYF	TGTGCCAGCAGAAGCGGGAGCGGGGCAGATACGCAGTATTTT
-	TRBJ2-1	TRBV20-1	-	CSAGNYNEQFF	TGCAGTGCTGGGAATTACAATGAGCAGTTCTTC
-	TRBJ1-3	TRBV27	-	CAPSAGWPSGVFSGNTIYF	TGTGCCCCCTCGGCAGGGTGGCCTAGTGGGGTCTTCTCTGGAAACACCATATATTTT
-	TRBJ1-2	TRBV28	-	CASSLGAGQSGSYTF	TGTGCCAGCAGTTTAGGGGCCGGACAGAGTGGAAGCTACACCTTC
-	TRBJ2-7	TRBV25-1	-	CASSGPGVHEQYF	TGTGCCAGCAGTGGCCCAGGTGTTCACGAGCAGTACTTC
-	TRBJ1-2	TRBV5-4	-	CASSPVGAVEGYTF	TGTGCCAGCAGCCCGGTTGGGGCTGTCGAGGGCTACACCTTC
TRBD2	TRBJ2-7	TRBV2	-	CASVRLAGDVEQYF	TGTGCCAGCGTTAGACTAGCGGGGGACGTCGAGCAGTACTTC
TRBD2	TRBJ2-5	TRBV6-1	few	CASSEGLAGVKTQYF	TGTGCCAGCAGTGAGGGTCTAGCGGGAGTTAAGACCCAGTACTTC
-	TRBJ2-7	TRBV11-3	few	CASSQGTLSYEQYF	TGTGCCAGCAGCCAAGGGACACTTTCCTACGAGCAGTACTTC